This TCR beta chain was recovered during a study of OX40 agonist ivuxolimab in advanced cancers. Study as a whole: Three dose-escalation patients had partial responses: one with hepatocellular carcinoma and two with cutaneous melanoma. Points from the study as a whole: Relatively little clonal expansion, among the lowest observed, appeared in partial responders at 0.1-3.0 mg/kg.

Clones were sequenced by immunoSEQ multiplex PCR, and TCRdb holds only the in-frame ones, with some missing. The sample includes about 67,000 clones, about 90% of them seen just once. Notes on this clone: Its antigen is not known.

CDR3 length equals 13 residues. Germline-derived CDR1 and CDR2 are MNHEY and SMNVEV (reference sequence). Trimming removed 9 bases from V and 8 bases from J, with 14 bases in between. This clonotype was sampled from an adult with an advanced solid tumor such as melanoma, head and neck, liver or kidney cancer. The chain has TRBV27 and TRBJ1-6, with TRBD1 as a possible D gene (5 bases). The source was CD4+ or CD8+ T cells sorted from blood, collected in a trial of the OX40 agonist ivuxolimab. In DNA, the CDR3 is TGTGCCAGAACGGGAGTGGGGGATTCACCCCTCCACTTT. This codes for CARTGVGDSPLHF.